Listed below are T cell receptor beta chains from one sample, sequenced in a study of T cell repertoires in cytomegalovirus infection. These receptors' antigens are unknown. TCRdb reprocessed the reads via MiXCR and lists one record per CDR3 protein. The sample records some 590,000 distinct CDR3 sequences, approximately 40% being singletons. The sequencing used cultured PBMCs, collected from culture after CMV antigen stimulation. These receptors came from a human donor in good health (CMV status not recorded). Some clones in this sample may be carry-over from other donors' samples. The conserved cysteine and the conserved F or W are not part of the CDR3 here. A D gene is named only where the DNA matches it firmly.

D gene | J gene | V gene | CDR3 protein
- | TRBJ2-7 | TRBV7-2 | ASSLQGTDEQY
- | TRBJ2-2 | TRBV7-9 | ASSPPGSGELF
- | TRBJ2-7 | TRBV5-1 | ASSLMSPSYEQY
- | TRBJ1-6 | TRBV6-6 | ASTLTNGGLRSPLH
- | TRBJ1-1 | TRBV20-1 | SARERAGATEAF
- | TRBJ1-5 | TRBV28 | ASSFLLEAGNQPQH
- | TRBJ2-7 | TRBV7-2 | ASSESGAKQY
- | TRBJ2-1 | TRBV11-3 | ASSLVARGEQF
- | TRBJ1-6 | TRBV2 | ASRGVLGFNSPLH
TRBD1 | TRBJ2-5 | TRBV7-9 | ASSRGPGTGEKETQY
TRBD1 | TRBJ1-1 | TRBV7-6 | ASSPPLDRGRRNTEAF
TRBD1 | TRBJ1-2 | TRBV4-1 | ASSSWTDRANYGYT
- | TRBJ1-1 | TRBV7-9 | ASSPSRGAPNTEAF
TRBD1 | TRBJ2-7 | TRBV27 | ANQGERSYEQY
TRBD2 | TRBJ2-5 | TRBV20-1 | SARRGVGLAGWETQY
- | TRBJ1-2 | TRBV11-2 | ASSLAGLGVYGYT
- | TRBJ2-5 | TRBV7-2 | ASSHGRTLGAQY
- | TRBJ2-5 | TRBV7-2 | ASIRSETQY
TRBD1 | TRBJ2-2 | TRBV10-3 | AIRGTGPGELF
- | TRBJ1-6 | TRBV7-9 | ASSLSSPSPLH
- | TRBJ2-1 | TRBV5-4 | ASSLFTSYNEQF
- | TRBJ1-1 | TRBV11-2 | ASSPHSEAF
- | TRBJ2-3 | TRBV6-5 | ASSYSSSDTQY
TRBD1 | TRBJ2-3 | TRBV7-6 | ASSQQGGSTDTQY
- | TRBJ2-7 | TRBV11-2 | ASSLGTITGSYEQY
- | TRBJ2-1 | TRBV24-1 | ATSERGRSHNEQF
TRBD2 | TRBJ2-3 | TRBV4-2 | ASSQESVVAGGTDTQY
- | TRBJ1-4 | TRBV6-6 | ASRGGGYRTQNEKLF
TRBD1 | TRBJ2-1 | TRBV7-2 | ASSRRSAGTTGAVYNEQF
- | TRBJ2-7 | TRBV6-1 | ASSADFYEQY
TRBD2 | TRBJ2-5 | TRBV7-2 | ASSPPGLLETQY
- | TRBJ2-2 | TRBV7-2 | ASSLVGIVSGELF
TRBD2 | TRBJ2-1 | TRBV6-6 | ASSYSRLAGGPGNEQF
- | TRBJ2-5 | TRBV7-2 | ASSLEFRGEETQY
- | TRBJ2-3 | TRBV7-2 | ASSEDRGGDTQY
- | TRBJ1-5 | TRBV15 | ATRDPRINQPQH
- | TRBJ2-7 | TRBV28 | ASSRQEESEQY
- | TRBJ2-1 | TRBV7-6 | ASSLPSPLGRSYNEQF
TRBD2 | TRBJ2-7 | TRBV7-2 | ASSGAGGSYEQY
- | TRBJ1-2 | TRBV6-1 | ASSGRYGRANYGYT
- | TRBJ1-6 | TRBV7-4 | ASSSRHKAI
- | TRBJ2-5 | TRBV6-2/TRBV6-3 | ASTDFSGEETQY
TRBD1 | TRBJ2-7 | TRBV20-1 | SASKGTGVDHEQY
TRBD2 | TRBJ2-7 | TRBV29-1 | SVGSGGSYEQY
TRBD1 | TRBJ2-1 | TRBV12-3/TRBV12-4 | ASSPNRGRKNEQF
TRBD1 | TRBJ1-6 | TRBV12-3/TRBV12-4 | ASKTGMESPLH
- | TRBJ2-2 | TRBV19 | ASGHPGVSNTGELF
- | TRBJ2-3 | TRBV4-3 | ASSQELNTGQY